Sequencing of this T cell receptor (beta chain) was carried out in a study of blood T cell repertoires in COVID-19. Overall study: Researchers got acute and convalescent COVID-19 samples from the United States, Italy and Spain. The cDNA or gDNA used as material had been derived from T cells, B-cell-depleted T cells, or PBMCs.

Germline loops: CDR1 SQVTM, CDR2 ANQGSEA. This CDR3 spans 13 amino acids. Trimming cost V 1 base and J 3 bases; bases outside gene matches: 2. This clone was picked up one time. Original data processing: For nucleated cells, counts were estimated from reference gene primer amplification. Here immunoSEQ multiplex PCR was the method, and the copy in TCRdb shows in-frame clones only, minus some. From that table come the V and J calls and clone size; the DNA was used to work out D and trimming. Altogether more than 85,000 clones are present, 60% to 80% being singletons, with the ten largest covering about 4.2%.

This receptor was obtained from a woman in her fifties or sixties with acute or convalescent COVID-19. This rearrangement joins TRBV29-1 to TRBJ1-2, with TRBD1 matching 7 bases. The sequencing sample was made of peripheral blood. The CDR3 here is CSVEADRYYGYTF. CDR3 DNA sequence: TGCAGCGTTGAAGCGGACAGGTACTATGGCTACACCTTC.